These 2 T cell receptor beta chains came from one sample sequenced in a study of T-cell reconstitution after alpha-beta-depleted transplantation in children. The TCRbeta library incorporated unique molecular identifiers. TCRdb reanalysed the PCR reads using MiXCR and keeps one entry per CDR3 protein. The sample shows about 980,000 distinct CDR3 sequences, roughly 29% of them seen only once. Sample: PBMCs, mostly from graft donor cells, taken 360 days after TCRalphabeta/CD19-depleted stem cell transplant. Source of these receptors: a boy in the first two years of life who had a stem cell transplant for SCID, so the T cells may come from the graft donor.

This clonotype occurred a few times. V gene TRBV11-1 combines with J gene TRBJ1-3, with D possibly TRBD1 on 6 matching bases. The CDR3 is 18 amino acids. Germline-derived CDR1 and CDR2 are SGHAT and FQDESV (reference sequence). The V and J ends lost 6 bases and 0 bases respectively, with 21 bases between them. This chain's CDR3 is CASSPRQAGDISGNTIYF. The CDR3 nucleotides read TGTGCCAGCAGTCCTAGGCAGGCAGGGGACATCTCTGGAAACACCATATATTTT.

This clonotype occurred a few times. CDR3 DNA sequence: TGCGCCAGCAGCCTGACAGGGGGCTTACATCAGCCCCAGCATTTT. Its protein is CASSLTGGLHQPQHF. The chain is built from TRBV5-1 and TRBJ1-5; 10 nucleotides align to TRBD1. Per the germline V gene, CDR1 is SGHRS and CDR2 is YFSETQ. J lost 5 bases, V lost 4 bases, and 6 bases had no gene match. The CDR3 extends over 15 amino acids.